Presented here are 10 T cell receptor beta chains from one specimen sequenced in a study of cytomegalovirus exposure and HLA in healthy donors. Clones were sequenced by immunoSEQ multiplex PCR, and TCRdb holds only the in-frame ones, with some missing. This sample carries 180,000 or so clones, 85% to 90% of them seen once, and the ten largest clones take roughly 1.5%. The sequenced sample consisted of PBMCs. The receptors come from a young woman in good health and CMV-seronegative.

The J gene is TRBJ1-1, the V gene TRBV10-3; 9 nucleotides line up with TRBD1. The V gene's germline CDR1 is ENHRY and CDR2 SYGVKD. The V segment lost 3 bases and the J segment 0 bases; nucleotides outside the gene matches: 2. CDR3 length: 15 residues. The chain's CDR3 is CAISERQGVNTEAFF. DNA for the CDR3: TGTGCCATCAGTGAAAGACAGGGGGTGAACACTGAAGCTTTCTTT.

The chain recombines TRBV13 with TRBJ2-7; 10 bases match TRBD1. Germline values: CDR1 PRHDT, CDR2 FYEKMQ (reference sequence). The CDR3 covers 16 residues. Germline trimming cut 6 bases from V and 3 bases from J; bases unmatched to any gene: 11. The CDR3: CASSRQGARSGYEQYF. The DNA for the CDR3 is TGTGCCAGCAGTCGACAGGGGGCGCGTTCCGGCTACGAGCAGTACTTC.

This clone has just one count. The chain carries TRBV27 and TRBJ2-7; 8 positions match TRBD1. Germline V gene lookup returns CDR1 MNHEY and CDR2 SMNVEV (reference sequence). The CDR3 loop spans 13 amino acids. J gave up 5 bases and V 5 bases, and 5 bases lay outside the gene matches. CDR3 loop: CASSGQGPNEQYF. The DNA of the CDR3 is TGTGCCAGCAGTGGACAGGGTCCAAACGAGCAGTACTTC.

V and J are TRBV20-1 and TRBJ2-7, with a tentative D call TRBD1 (6 bases). The CDR3 consists of 11 residues. The germline CDR1 and CDR2 sequences are DFQATT and SNEGSKA (reference sequence). The V and J ends lost 3 bases and 9 bases respectively, with 12 bases between them. CDR3 in amino acids: CSARPGDPQYF. CDR3 nucleotide sequence: TGCAGTGCTAGGCCAGGGGATCCGCAGTACTTC.

This clone has only one observation. V gene TRBV4-1 combines with J gene TRBJ2-7; TRBD2 matches 10 bases. Trimming removed 4 bases from V and 2 bases from J; junction bases left unmatched: 5. The CDR3 consists of 15 residues. Looked up from germline, CDR1 is MGHRA and CDR2 is YSYEKL. The CDR3 nucleotides read TGCGCCAGCAGCCCCACTAGCGGGGAAACCTACGAGCAGTACTTC. Translation: CASSPTSGETYEQYF.

The V call is TRBV27, the J call TRBJ2-1; D unresolved. The CDR3 runs to 14 residues. Trimming pared 0 bases from V and 5 bases from J, leaving 8 bases between. Germline-derived CDR1 and CDR2 are MNHEY and SMNVEV (reference sequence). The CDR3 reads CASSLSSPDNEQFF. The CDR3 DNA sequence: TGTGCCAGCAGTTTATCATCCCCGGACAATGAGCAGTTCTTC.

This chain joins TRBV15 and TRBJ1-2; 8 nucleotides match TRBD1. The junction had 1 base not matched to a gene; V was cut back by 1 base and J by 3 bases. CDR1 LNHNV and CDR2 YYDKDF come from the germline V gene (reference sequence). This CDR3 contains 14 residues. CDR3 DNA: TGTGCCACCAGCAGAGCAGGGGGCGACTATGGCTACACCTTC. Amino acid sequence: CATSRAGGDYGYTF.

DNA of the CDR3: TGTGCCAGTAGCCCTCCGACAGGGGGCTTGGACGAGCAGTACTTC. It yields the protein CASSPPTGGLDEQYF. The chain combines TRBV19 with TRBJ2-7, with 10 bases lining up with TRBD1. The trim removed 6 bases at V and 5 bases at J, leaving 10 bases unmatched. The germline gives CDR1 LNHDA, CDR2 SQIVND (reference sequence). This CDR3 region has 15 residues.

Here the CDR3 reads CASSYEGAVNTEAFF. In DNA, the CDR3 is TGTGCCAGCAGTTACGAAGGGGCGGTGAACACTGAAGCTTTCTTT. The chain recombines TRBV6-6 with TRBJ1-1, with D perhaps TRBD1 (5 bases). The germline CDR1 and CDR2 sequences are MNHNY and SVGAGI (reference sequence). The CDR3 runs 15 residues. With 2 bases removed from V and 0 bases from J, the gap between germline ends came to 10 bases.

The CDR3 loop is CASSPWGGRWDEAFF. CDR3 in DNA: TGTGCCAGCAGCCCCTGGGGGGGGCGATGGGATGAAGCTTTCTTT. V and J are TRBV7-8 and TRBJ1-1, with D perhaps TRBD1 (6 bases). V lost 5 bases, J lost 7 bases, and 20 bases lay in between. Per the germline V gene, CDR1 is SGHVS and CDR2 is FQNEAQ. This CDR3 is built from 15 residues.